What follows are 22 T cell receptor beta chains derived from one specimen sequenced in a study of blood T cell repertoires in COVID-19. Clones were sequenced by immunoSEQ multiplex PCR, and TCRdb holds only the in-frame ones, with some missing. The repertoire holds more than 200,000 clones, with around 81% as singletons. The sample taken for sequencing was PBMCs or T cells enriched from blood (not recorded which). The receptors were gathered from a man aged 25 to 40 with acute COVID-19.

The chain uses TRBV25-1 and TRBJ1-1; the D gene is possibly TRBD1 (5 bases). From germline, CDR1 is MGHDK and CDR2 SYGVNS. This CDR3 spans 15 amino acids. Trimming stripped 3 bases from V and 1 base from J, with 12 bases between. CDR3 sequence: CASSEVRGENTEAFF. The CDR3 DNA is TGTGCCAGCAGTGAGGTTCGGGGGGAGAACACTGAAGCTTTCTTT.

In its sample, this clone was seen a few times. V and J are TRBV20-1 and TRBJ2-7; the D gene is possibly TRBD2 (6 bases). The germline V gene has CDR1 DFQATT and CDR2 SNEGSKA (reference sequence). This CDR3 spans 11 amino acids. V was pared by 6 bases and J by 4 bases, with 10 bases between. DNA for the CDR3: TGCAGTGCCCTGGGGGGTTACGAGCAGTACTTC. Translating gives CSALGGYEQYF.

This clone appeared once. The CDR3 sequence is CASSFRGPEAFF. CDR3 DNA: TGTGCCAGCAGCTTTAGGGGGCCTGAAGCTTTCTTT. J is TRBJ1-1 and V is TRBV11-2, with TRBD1 identical over 7 bases. Germline loops: CDR1 SGHAT, CDR2 FQNNGV. The CDR3 is 12 amino acids. Germline trimming cut 3 bases from V and 6 bases from J; bases unmatched to any gene: 1.

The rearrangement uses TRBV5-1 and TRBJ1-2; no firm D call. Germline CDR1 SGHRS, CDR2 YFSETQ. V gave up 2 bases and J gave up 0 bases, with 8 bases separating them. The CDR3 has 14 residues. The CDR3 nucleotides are TGCGCCAGCAGCTTAGACGAGGCTAACTATGGCTACACCTTC. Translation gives CASSLDEANYGYTF.

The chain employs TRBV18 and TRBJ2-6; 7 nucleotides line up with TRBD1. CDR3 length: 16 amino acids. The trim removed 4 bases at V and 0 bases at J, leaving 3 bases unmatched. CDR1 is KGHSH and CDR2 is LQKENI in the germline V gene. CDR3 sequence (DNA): TGTGCCAGCTCACAGGGGGCCTCCTCTGGGGCCAACGTCCTGACTTTC. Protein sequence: CASSQGASSGANVLTF. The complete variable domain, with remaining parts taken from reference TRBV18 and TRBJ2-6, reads NAGVMQNPRHLVRRRGQEARLRCSPMKGHSHVYWYRQLPEEGLKFMVYLQKENIIDESGMPKERFSAEFPKEGPSILRIQQVVRGDSAAYFCASSQGASSGANVLTFGAGSRLTVL.

CDR3 residues: CASSHVDRGLITEAFF. In DNA, the CDR3 is TGTGCCAGCAGCCATGTCGACAGGGGGCTTATAACTGAAGCTTTCTTT. This chain connects TRBV5-6 to TRBJ1-1, with 10 bases aligning to TRBD1. Germline trimming cut 4 bases from V and 5 bases from J; bases unmatched to any gene: 11. CDR1 is SGHDT, CDR2 YYEEEE, per germline. CDR3 length: 16 residues.

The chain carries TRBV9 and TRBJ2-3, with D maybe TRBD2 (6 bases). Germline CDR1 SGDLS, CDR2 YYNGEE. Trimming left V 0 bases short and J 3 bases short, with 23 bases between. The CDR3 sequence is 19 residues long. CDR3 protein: CASSVGLGVAVPGTDTQYF. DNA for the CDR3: TGTGCCAGCAGCGTAGGTTTGGGGGTAGCGGTTCCCGGGACAGATACGCAGTATTTT.

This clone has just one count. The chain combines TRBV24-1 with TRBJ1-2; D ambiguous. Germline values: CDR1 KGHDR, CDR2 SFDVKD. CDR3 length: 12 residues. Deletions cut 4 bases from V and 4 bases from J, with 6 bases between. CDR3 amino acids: CATSEDTYGYTF. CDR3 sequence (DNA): TGTGCCACCAGTGAAGACACCTATGGCTACACCTTC.

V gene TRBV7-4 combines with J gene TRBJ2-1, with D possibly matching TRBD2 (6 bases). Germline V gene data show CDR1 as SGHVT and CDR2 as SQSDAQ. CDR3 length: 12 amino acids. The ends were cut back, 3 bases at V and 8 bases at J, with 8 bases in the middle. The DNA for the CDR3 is TGTGCCAGCAGCTTCCTAGCGCATGAGCAGTTCTTC. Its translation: CASSFLAHEQFF.

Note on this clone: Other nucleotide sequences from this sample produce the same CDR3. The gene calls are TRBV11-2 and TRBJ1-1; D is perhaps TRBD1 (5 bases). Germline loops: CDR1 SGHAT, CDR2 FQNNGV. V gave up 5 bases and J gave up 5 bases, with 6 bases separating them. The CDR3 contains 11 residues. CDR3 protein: CASSQGTEAFF. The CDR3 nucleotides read TGTGCCAGCAGCCAGGGAACTGAAGCTTTCTTT.

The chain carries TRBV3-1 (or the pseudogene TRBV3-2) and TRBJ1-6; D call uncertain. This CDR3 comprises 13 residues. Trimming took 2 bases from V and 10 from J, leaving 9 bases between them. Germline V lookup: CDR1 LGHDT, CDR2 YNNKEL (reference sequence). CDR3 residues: CASSQHFGSPLHF. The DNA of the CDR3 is TGTGCCAGCAGCCAACACTTCGGGTCACCCCTCCACTTT.

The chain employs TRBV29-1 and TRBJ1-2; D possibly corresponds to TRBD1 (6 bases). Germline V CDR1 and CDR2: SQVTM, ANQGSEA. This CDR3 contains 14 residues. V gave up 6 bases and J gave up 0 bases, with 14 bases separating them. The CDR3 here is CSVTERQANYGYTF. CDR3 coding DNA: TGCAGCGTCACCGAACGACAGGCTAACTATGGCTACACCTTC.

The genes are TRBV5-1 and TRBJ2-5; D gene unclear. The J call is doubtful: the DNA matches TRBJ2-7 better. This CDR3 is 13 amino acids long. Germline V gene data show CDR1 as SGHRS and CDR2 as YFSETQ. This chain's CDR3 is CASSRGSDYEQYF. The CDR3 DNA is TGCGCCAGCAGTCGAGGCAGCGACTACGAGCAGTACTTC.

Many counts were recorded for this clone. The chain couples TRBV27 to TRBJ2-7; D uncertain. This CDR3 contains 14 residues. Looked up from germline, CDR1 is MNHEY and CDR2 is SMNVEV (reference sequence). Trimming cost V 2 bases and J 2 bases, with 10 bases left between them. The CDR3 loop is CASSLGAVPYEQYF. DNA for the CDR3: TGTGCCAGCAGTTTAGGAGCAGTACCCTACGAGCAGTACTTC.

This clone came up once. The CDR3 sequence: CASSAGVPPYEQYF. The CDR3 nucleotides read TGTGCCAGCAGCGCGGGAGTCCCCCCCTACGAGCAGTACTTC. V usage is TRBV9 and J usage is TRBJ2-7; D might be TRBD2 (6 bases). Trimming removed 3 bases from V and 2 bases from J, with 12 bases in between. CDR3 length: 14 residues. The germline gives CDR1 SGDLS, CDR2 YYNGEE.

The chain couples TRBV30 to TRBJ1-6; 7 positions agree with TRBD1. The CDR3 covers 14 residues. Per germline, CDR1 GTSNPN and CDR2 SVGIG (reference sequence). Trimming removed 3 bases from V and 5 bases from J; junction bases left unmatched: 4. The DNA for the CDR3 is TGTGCCTGGAGCCGGGACAGTGATAATTCACCCCTCCACTTT. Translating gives CAWSRDSDNSPLHF.

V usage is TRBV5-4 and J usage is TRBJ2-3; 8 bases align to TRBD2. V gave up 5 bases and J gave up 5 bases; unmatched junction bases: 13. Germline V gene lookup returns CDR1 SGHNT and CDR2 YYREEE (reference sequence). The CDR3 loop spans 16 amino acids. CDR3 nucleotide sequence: TGTGCCAGCAGGATACTATCAAAGCGGGGGATAGATACGCAGTATTTT. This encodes CASRILSKRGIDTQYF.

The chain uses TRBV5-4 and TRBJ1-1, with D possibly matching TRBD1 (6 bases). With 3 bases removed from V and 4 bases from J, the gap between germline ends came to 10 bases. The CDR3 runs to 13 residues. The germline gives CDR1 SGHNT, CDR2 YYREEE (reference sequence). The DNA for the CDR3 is TGTGCCAGCAGCTCCAACAGGGTCACTGAAGCTTTCTTT. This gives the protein CASSSNRVTEAFF.

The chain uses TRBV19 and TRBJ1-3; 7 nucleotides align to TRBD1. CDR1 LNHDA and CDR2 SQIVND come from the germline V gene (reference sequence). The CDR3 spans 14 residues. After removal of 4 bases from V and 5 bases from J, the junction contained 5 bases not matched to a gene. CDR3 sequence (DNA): TGTGCCAGTAGTACCCGGGACAGAAGAAACACCATATATTTT. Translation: CASSTRDRRNTIYF.

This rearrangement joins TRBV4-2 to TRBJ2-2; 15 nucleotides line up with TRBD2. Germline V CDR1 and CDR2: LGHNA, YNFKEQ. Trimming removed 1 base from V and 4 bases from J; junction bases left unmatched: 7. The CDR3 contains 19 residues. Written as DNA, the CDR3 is TGTGCCAGCAGCCAAGTTGGACTAGCGGGGGGGCTAGGCACCGGGGAGCTGTTTTTT. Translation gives CASSQVGLAGGLGTGELFF.

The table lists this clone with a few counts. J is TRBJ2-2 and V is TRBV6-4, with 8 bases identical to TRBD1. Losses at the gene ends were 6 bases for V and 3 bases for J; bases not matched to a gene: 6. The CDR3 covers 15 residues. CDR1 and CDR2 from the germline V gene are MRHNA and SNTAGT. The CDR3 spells CASSPGQGYTGELFF. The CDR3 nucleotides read TGTGCCAGCAGCCCCGGACAGGGCTACACCGGGGAGCTGTTTTTT.

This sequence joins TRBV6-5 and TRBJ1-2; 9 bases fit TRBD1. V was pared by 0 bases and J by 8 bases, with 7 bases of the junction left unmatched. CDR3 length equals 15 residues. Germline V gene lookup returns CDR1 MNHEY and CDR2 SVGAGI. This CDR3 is CASSYSNRGQGGYTF. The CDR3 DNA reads TGTGCCAGCAGTTACTCGAACAGGGGGCAGGGCGGCTACACCTTC.